The rows below give T cell receptor beta chains drawn from one sample of a study of post-analysis software for immune sequencing data. TCRdb analysed the PCR reads with MiXCR anew, one entry per CDR3 protein. This table has a few hundred thousand distinct CDR3 sequences, approximately 45% appearing once. Sequenced sample: blood. These TCRs come from a girl between 5 and 17 years old with multiple sclerosis. Both conserved end residues are part of each CDR3.

j_call: TRBJ2-5; v_call: TRBV4-2; cdr3_aa: CASSQSGTVDQETQYF
j_call: TRBJ2-5; v_call: TRBV9; cdr3_aa: CASSVDYGYNEQYF
j_call: TRBJ1-2; v_call: TRBV18; cdr3_aa: CASSPPGTPNYGYTF
j_call: TRBJ1-2; v_call: TRBV6-1; cdr3_aa: CASSRTGSAWGNYGYTF
j_call: TRBJ2-6; v_call: TRBV7-2; cdr3_aa: CASSPRDGSSGANVLTF
j_call: TRBJ2-7; v_call: TRBV29-1; cdr3_aa: CSVVLRGEQYF
j_call: TRBJ2-5; v_call: TRBV21-1; cdr3_aa: CASSKDKRDRDQETQYF
j_call: TRBJ1-4; v_call: TRBV9; cdr3_aa: CAGSARGASNEKLFF
j_call: TRBJ2-1; v_call: TRBV12-3/TRBV12-4; cdr3_aa: CASRHLDPYNEQFF
j_call: TRBJ2-1; v_call: TRBV9; cdr3_aa: CASSVVDRCAEQFF
j_call: TRBJ1-1; v_call: TRBV4-2; cdr3_aa: CASSQAPLTGSNTEAFF
j_call: TRBJ2-1; v_call: TRBV4-1; cdr3_aa: CTSSQHIIAGGNNEQFF
j_call: TRBJ2-7; v_call: TRBV30; cdr3_aa: CAWGRDRGPYEQYF
j_call: TRBJ1-4; v_call: TRBV7-9; cdr3_aa: CASRGDVVRTEKLFF
j_call: TRBJ2-7; v_call: TRBV10-2; cdr3_aa: CASGLLLSYEQYF
j_call: TRBJ2-1; v_call: TRBV11-3; cdr3_aa: CASSATGTEQFF
j_call: TRBJ1-1; v_call: TRBV6-5; cdr3_aa: CASRFGGETEAFF
j_call: TRBJ2-3; v_call: TRBV5-1; cdr3_aa: CAGSLLGDTRYF
j_call: TRBJ2-6; v_call: TRBV5-5; cdr3_aa: CASSLAGRIGANVLTF
j_call: TRBJ2-7; v_call: TRBV28; cdr3_aa: CASSSFPGYEQYF
j_call: TRBJ1-1; v_call: TRBV15; cdr3_aa: CATSRGVFTEAFF
j_call: TRBJ2-3; v_call: TRBV15; cdr3_aa: CATSSGRGKTQYF
j_call: TRBJ2-3; v_call: TRBV20-1; cdr3_aa: CSAIIKGPSADTQYF
j_call: TRBJ2-1; v_call: TRBV20-1; cdr3_aa: CSATAEGAVHRSNEQFF
j_call: TRBJ1-4; v_call: TRBV12-3/TRBV12-4; cdr3_aa: CASSFGGKGSEKLFF
j_call: TRBJ1-4; v_call: TRBV5-6; cdr3_aa: CASSGTGGSVTNEKLFF
j_call: TRBJ1-1; v_call: TRBV6-2/TRBV6-3; cdr3_aa: CASSFLEGDTEAFF
j_call: -; v_call: TRBV28; cdr3_aa: CASSSGQPNYEQYF
j_call: TRBJ2-1; v_call: TRBV27; cdr3_aa: CASSLIEDEQFF
j_call: TRBJ2-1; v_call: TRBV28; cdr3_aa: CASSGWNNEQFF
j_call: TRBJ2-1; v_call: TRBV9; cdr3_aa: CASSVGPSSYNEQFF
j_call: TRBJ1-5; v_call: TRBV6-1; cdr3_aa: CASSEGGPAGNQPQHF
j_call: TRBJ1-2; v_call: TRBV29-1; cdr3_aa: CSVHTGAYGYTF
j_call: TRBJ1-5; v_call: TRBV28; cdr3_aa: CASSSLRTGEGNQPQHF
j_call: TRBJ2-1; v_call: TRBV12-3/TRBV12-4; cdr3_aa: CASSRPRAEQFF
j_call: TRBJ2-3; v_call: TRBV4-2; cdr3_aa: CASSQGFHREGTDTQYF
j_call: TRBJ1-4; v_call: TRBV12-3/TRBV12-4; cdr3_aa: CASCTGTGASNEKLFF
j_call: TRBJ1-1; v_call: TRBV5-5; cdr3_aa: CASSWGRNTEAFF
j_call: TRBJ2-1; v_call: TRBV5-1; cdr3_aa: CASSPQVGEFNEQFF
j_call: TRBJ2-7; v_call: TRBV11-1; cdr3_aa: CASSRLESREQYF
j_call: TRBJ2-3; v_call: TRBV28; cdr3_aa: CASSLDRGSADTQYF
j_call: TRBJ2-7; v_call: TRBV7-9; cdr3_aa: CASTTSGGGVTEQYF
j_call: TRBJ2-1; v_call: TRBV20-1; cdr3_aa: CSARGLAGDEDEQFF
j_call: TRBJ2-7; v_call: TRBV20-1; cdr3_aa: CSARGPEPGQLYEQYF
j_call: TRBJ2-1; v_call: TRBV3-1; cdr3_aa: CASGRGRNNEQFF
j_call: TRBJ1-1; v_call: TRBV6-6; cdr3_aa: CASSYGQDTEAFF
j_call: TRBJ2-2; v_call: TRBV10-3; cdr3_aa: CAISEPNRGLYTGELFF
j_call: TRBJ2-1; v_call: TRBV7-9; cdr3_aa: CASSSGQDYNEQFF
j_call: TRBJ2-7; v_call: TRBV5-1; cdr3_aa: CASSSQSLAGVYEQYF
j_call: TRBJ2-7; v_call: TRBV7-6; cdr3_aa: CASSLRDTSYEQYF
j_call: TRBJ2-7; v_call: TRBV5-1; cdr3_aa: CASSFYGTYEQYF
j_call: TRBJ2-3; v_call: TRBV5-5; cdr3_aa: CASSLEAVNLDTQYF
j_call: TRBJ2-3; v_call: TRBV29-1; cdr3_aa: CSATSREEQYF
j_call: TRBJ1-6; v_call: TRBV10-3; cdr3_aa: CAVQGPNNSPLHF